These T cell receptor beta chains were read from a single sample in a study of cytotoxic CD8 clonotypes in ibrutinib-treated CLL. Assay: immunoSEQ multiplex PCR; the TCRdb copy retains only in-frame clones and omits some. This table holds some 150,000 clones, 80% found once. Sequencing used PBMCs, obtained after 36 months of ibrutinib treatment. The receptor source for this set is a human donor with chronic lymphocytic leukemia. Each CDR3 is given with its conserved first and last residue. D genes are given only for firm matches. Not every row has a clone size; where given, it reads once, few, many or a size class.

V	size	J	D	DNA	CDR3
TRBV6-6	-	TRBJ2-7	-	TGTGCCAGCACCCACGAACCCCCAGCGGGTTACGAGCAGTACTTC	CASTHEPPAGYEQYF
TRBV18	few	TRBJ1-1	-	TGTGCCAGCTCAGACTTTGGACAGATGAACACTGAAGCTTTCTTT	CASSDFGQMNTEAFF
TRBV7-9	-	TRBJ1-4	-	TGTGCCAGCAGCCCGCAAGGGGCAGGGAAGGAAGAAAAACTGTTTTTT	CASSPQGAGKEEKLFF
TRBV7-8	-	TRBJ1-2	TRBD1	TGTGCCAGCAGCACGTACAGGGGGTCTGACTATGGCTACACCTTC	CASSTYRGSDYGYTF
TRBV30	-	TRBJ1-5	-	TGTGCCTGGAGTGTGGGGGAGAGGGGTATCAATCAGCCCCAGCATTTT	CAWSVGERGINQPQHF
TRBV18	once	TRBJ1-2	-	TGTGCCAGCTCAACGACTGATAGGGACGGCTACACCTTC	CASSTTDRDGYTF
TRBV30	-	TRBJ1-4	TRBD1	TGTGCCTGGAGTTTTGAACCCGGGACAGGGACCCGAAAACTGTTTTTT	CAWSFEPGTGTRKLFF
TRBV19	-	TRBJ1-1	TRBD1	TGTGCCAGTAGTCTAACAGGGGGCACTGAAGCTTTCTTT	CASSLTGGTEAFF
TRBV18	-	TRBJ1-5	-	TGTGCCAGCTCACCGTTGGGCGGGACGGGGCCCCAGCATTTT	CASSPLGGTGPQHF
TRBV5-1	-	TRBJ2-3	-	TGCGCCAGCAGGATGACAGTGACCACAGATACGCAGTATTTT	CASRMTVTTDTQYF
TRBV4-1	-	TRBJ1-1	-	TGCGCCAGCAGCCCCTACCCAATGAACACTGAAGCTTTCTTT	CASSPYPMNTEAFF
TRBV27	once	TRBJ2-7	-	TGTGCCAGCAGTTTGGGCTCCGTTGTCCGCTACGAGCAGTACTTC	CASSLGSVVRYEQYF
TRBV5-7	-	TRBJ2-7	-	TGTGCCAGCAGCCAATCCCTGTCCTCCTACGAGCAGTACTTC	CASSQSLSSYEQYF
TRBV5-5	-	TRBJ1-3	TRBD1	TGTGCCAGCAGCGACACAGGGGTGGGAAACACCATATATTTT	CASSDTGVGNTIYF
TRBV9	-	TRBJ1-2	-	TGTGCCAGCAGCCCGGGTGGAGGACAGTCCAACTATGGCTACACCTTC	CASSPGGGQSNYGYTF
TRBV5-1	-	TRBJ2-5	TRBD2	TGCGCCAGCAGCTTATACCTAGCGGGGCAAGAGACCCAGTACTTC	CASSLYLAGQETQYF
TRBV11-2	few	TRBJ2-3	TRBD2	TGTGCCAGCAGCTTAGATCCCAGGACTAGGAGCACAGATACGCAGTATTTT	CASSLDPRTRSTDTQYF
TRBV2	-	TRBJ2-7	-	TGTGCCAGCACCTCGTCCGGGACTGTGTCCTACGAGCAGTACTTC	CASTSSGTVSYEQYF
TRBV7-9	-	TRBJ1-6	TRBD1	TGTGCCAGCAGCCCAGGACAGGGATATTCACCCCTCCACTTT	CASSPGQGYSPLHF
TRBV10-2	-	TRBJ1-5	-	TGCGCCAGCAGTGAGTCTCACAGGGTCAGCAATCAGCCCCAGCATTTT	CASSESHRVSNQPQHF
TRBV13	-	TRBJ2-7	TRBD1	TGTGCCAGCCTCGCTAAGACAGGGGCCTACGAGCAGTACTTC	CASLAKTGAYEQYF
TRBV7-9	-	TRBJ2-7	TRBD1	TGTGCCAGCAGAACCGGGACAGCCGACTCCTACGAGCAGTACTTC	CASRTGTADSYEQYF
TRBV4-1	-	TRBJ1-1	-	TGCGCCAGCAGCCAAGATAGGAACACTGAAGCTTTCTTT	CASSQDRNTEAFF
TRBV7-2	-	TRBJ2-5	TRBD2	TGTGCCAGCAGCTTAGCTAGCGGGAGGGCCCTGGAGACCCAGTACTTC	CASSLASGRALETQYF
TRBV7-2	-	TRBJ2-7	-	TGTGCCAGCAGCCGTTCGACAGGCTACGAGCAGTACTTC	CASSRSTGYEQYF
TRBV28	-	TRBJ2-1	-	TGTGCCAGCAGTCAATACAGGCCCAATGAGCAGTTCTTC	CASSQYRPNEQFF
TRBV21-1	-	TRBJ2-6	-	TGTGCTCCCTTAAGGGGCTCTGGGGCCAACGTCCTGACTTTC	CAPLRGSGANVLTF
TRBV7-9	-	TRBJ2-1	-	TGTGCCAGCAGCCCACATGTTGTGGGTTACAATGAGCAGTTCTTC	CASSPHVVGYNEQFF
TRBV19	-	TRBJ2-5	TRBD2	TGTGCCAGTAGTATAGGGCGGCGGGGGGGCTTAGAGACCCAGTACTTC	CASSIGRRGGLETQYF
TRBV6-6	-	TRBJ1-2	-	TGTGCCAGCAGTTACTCGAGGGGCAGCCCCTATGGCTACACCTTC	CASSYSRGSPYGYTF
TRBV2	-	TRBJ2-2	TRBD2	TGTGCCAGCAAATTACTAGCGGGCAACACCGGGGAGCTGTTTTTT	CASKLLAGNTGELFF
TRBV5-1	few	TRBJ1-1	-	TGCGCCAGCAGCTTGGGCGGGGGTGGCACTGAAGCTTTCTTT	CASSLGGGGTEAFF